This passage covers 5 T cell receptor beta chains from one sample sequenced in a study of blood T cell repertoires in COVID-19. Method: immunoSEQ multiplex PCR; TCRdb's copy keeps in-frame clones and lacks some. The table includes about 480,000 clones, 75% to 90% detected once. The sequenced sample consisted of peripheral blood. Receptors were obtained from a man between 18 and 35 years old with COVID-19, enrolled during active disease.

This sequence joins TRBV7-9 and TRBJ2-5; 10 nucleotides align to TRBD2. The germline CDR1 and CDR2 sequences are SEHNR and FQNEAQ (reference sequence). CDR3 length: 17 residues. The V and J ends lost 3 bases and 4 bases, in that order; junction bases with no gene match: 11. The CDR3 is CASSLGVAGGRGETQYF. The CDR3 region has the DNA TGTGCCAGCAGCTTGGGAGTAGCGGGGGGCAGAGGAGAGACCCAGTACTTC.

The CDR3 DNA reads TGTGCCAGCACCGAGACAGGGAGCTCCTATAATTCACCCCTCCACTTT. Translation: CASTETGSSYNSPLHF. The chain uses TRBV2 and TRBJ1-6, with TRBD1 identical over 7 bases. V trimming: 7 bases; J trimming: 0 bases; junction bases outside the gene matches: 6. The CDR3 is 16 amino acids. In germline, CDR1 is SNHLY, CDR2 FYNNEI.

The chain employs TRBV6-5 and TRBJ1-4; D might be TRBD1 (5 bases). Per the germline V gene, CDR1 is MNHEY and CDR2 is SVGAGI. The V and J ends lost 7 bases and 0 bases respectively, with 12 bases between them. CDR3 length: 15 amino acids. CDR3 protein: CASTRGLATNEKLFF. The CDR3 nucleotides are TGTGCCAGCACTAGGGGATTGGCAACTAATGAAAAACTGTTTTTT.

This sequence joins TRBV29-1 and TRBJ2-7, with D perhaps matching TRBD2 (5 bases). The CDR3 loop spans 13 amino acids. The germline V gene encodes CDR1 SQVTM and CDR2 ANQGSEA. The V end lost 6 bases, the J end lost 0 bases, and 12 bases lay between the germline ends. The DNA of the CDR3 is TGCAGCGTCTCAGCGGAGCTCTCCTACGAGCAGTACTTC. This encodes CSVSAELSYEQYF.

The V gene is TRBV29-1, the J gene TRBJ2-1; 14 nucleotides match TRBD2. V lost 7 bases, J lost 6 bases, and 2 bases stayed unmatched. The CDR3 is made up of 13 amino acids. Germline CDR1 and CDR2: SQVTM and ANQGSEA. The CDR3 loop reads CSAGLAGGNEQFF. Here the CDR3 DNA reads TGCAGCGCCGGACTAGCGGGGGGCAATGAGCAGTTCTTC.